These T cell receptor beta chains were read from a single sample in a study of T cell clonotyping in hematopoietic cell transplantation. The repertoire was sequenced with immunoSEQ multiplex PCR; TCRdb's copy has only in-frame clones and lacks some. The repertoire holds fewer than 70,000 clones, with roughly 94% as singletons. The specimen sequenced was peripheral blood mononuclear cells. These receptors came from a man over 45 in good health. Some clones in this sample may be carry-over from other donors' samples. Both conserved end residues are part of each CDR3. The D gene is left open where the match is weak. The size field is filled for only some rows; it gives once, few, many or a size class.

V gene	D gene	J gene	clone size	CDR3 protein	CDR3 DNA
TRBV9	NA	TRBJ1-2	once	CASSVGVDSHYGYTF	TGTGCCAGCAGCGTAGGAGTGGACAGCCACTATGGCTACACCTTC
TRBV7-2	NA	TRBJ1-5	NA	CASSPMDGGQPQHF	TGTGCCAGCAGCCCTATGGACGGGGGGCAGCCCCAGCATTTT
TRBV7-9	TRBD2	TRBJ2-3	once	CASSPGTSGNTDTQYF	TGTGCCAGCAGCCCAGGGACTAGCGGGAACACAGATACGCAGTATTTT
TRBV9	NA	TRBJ2-3	NA	CASSVTTDTQYF	TGTGCCAGCAGCGTCACCACAGATACGCAGTATTTT
TRBV6-1	TRBD1	TRBJ2-7	once	CASKSGTALEEQYF	TGTGCCAGCAAATCCGGGACAGCCCTAGAGGAGCAGTACTTC
TRBV2	TRBD1	TRBJ2-7	NA	CATLGQGAAREQYF	TGTGCCACCCTGGGACAGGGAGCGGCTCGCGAGCAGTACTTC
TRBV27	NA	TRBJ2-1	NA	CATKGSSSYNEQFF	TGTGCCACCAAGGGGTCGAGCTCCTACAATGAGCAGTTCTTC
TRBV5-1	TRBD2	TRBJ2-3	NA	CASSLGLAGMTDTQYF	TGCGCCAGCAGCCTCGGACTAGCGGGGATGACAGATACGCAGTATTTT
TRBV4-1	NA	TRBJ1-1	NA	CASSHRVEDTEAFF	TGCGCCAGCAGCCACAGGGTAGAGGACACTGAAGCTTTCTTT
TRBV11-3	NA	TRBJ1-1	NA	CASSRREGDTEAFF	TGTGCCAGCAGCCGGCGGGAGGGCGACACTGAAGCTTTCTTT
TRBV6-5	TRBD2	TRBJ2-2	once	CASSALAGTGELFF	TGTGCCAGCAGTGCCCTAGCGGGGACCGGGGAGCTGTTTTTT
TRBV11-2	TRBD1	TRBJ1-2	NA	CASSPGTGSNNYGYTF	TGTGCCAGCAGCCCCGGGACAGGGAGCAATAACTATGGCTACACCTTC
TRBV27	NA	TRBJ2-2	NA	CASSIRGTGGLGELFF	TGTGCCAGCAGTATAAGGGGGACGGGGGGCCTCGGGGAGCTGTTTTTT
TRBV9	NA	TRBJ2-3	once	CASSVSEPDTQYF	TGTGCCAGCAGCGTCTCGGAGCCAGATACGCAGTATTTT
TRBV2	NA	TRBJ1-2	NA	CASSDRGMGYGYTF	TGTGCCAGCAGTGATAGGGGTATGGGCTATGGCTACACCTTC
TRBV29-1	NA	TRBJ1-2	NA	CSGADTGGHYGYTF	TGCAGCGGGGCGGACACGGGGGGACACTATGGCTACACCTTC
TRBV14	NA	TRBJ1-2	NA	CASSQDLGDVSRFDGYTF	TGTGCCAGCAGCCAAGATCTGGGGGACGTCTCTCGCTTCGATGGCTACACCTTC
TRBV7-6	NA	TRBJ2-2	NA	CASSPRTVLNTGELFF	TGTGCCAGCAGCCCTAGGACAGTTTTGAACACCGGGGAGCTGTTTTTT
TRBV6-1	NA	TRBJ2-7	NA	CASRNLIRPSYEQYF	TGTGCCAGCAGAAACCTTATAAGACCGTCCTACGAGCAGTACTTC
TRBV5-1	TRBD1	TRBJ2-7	NA	CASSRGQNTYEQYF	TGCGCCAGCAGCCGGGGACAGAATACCTACGAGCAGTACTTC
TRBV30	NA	TRBJ1-5	NA	CAWNVGNLNQPQHF	TGTGCCTGGAACGTCGGCAATCTAAATCAGCCCCAGCATTTT
TRBV2	TRBD2	TRBJ2-3	NA	CASTQSGGRDGDTQYF	TGTGCCAGCACCCAAAGCGGCGGGAGGGATGGAGATACGCAGTATTTT
TRBV6-5	NA	TRBJ1-6	NA	CASSYSGADYNSPLHF	TGTGCCAGCAGTTACTCGGGCGCAGATTATAATTCACCCCTCCACTTT
TRBV11-2	TRBD1	TRBJ1-2	NA	CASSRDSLSYGYTF	TGTGCCAGCAGCCGGGACAGCCTCTCCTATGGCTACACCTTC
TRBV27	NA	TRBJ1-3	NA	CASSFVGGNSGNTIYF	TGTGCCAGCAGTTTCGTAGGGGGTAACTCTGGAAACACCATATATTTT
TRBV29-1	NA	TRBJ1-2	NA	CSARLGAWGYTF	TGCAGCGCCCGACTCGGGGCTTGGGGCTACACCTTC
TRBV5-1	NA	TRBJ2-7	NA	CASSPTDGAYEQYF	TGCGCCAGCAGCCCGACGGACGGGGCCTACGAGCAGTACTTC
TRBV5-6	TRBD2	TRBJ2-1	NA	CASSLLAGTYNEQFF	TGTGCCAGCAGCTTACTAGCGGGTACCTACAATGAGCAGTTCTTC
TRBV19	NA	TRBJ1-2	NA	CASSSSDYGYTF	TGTGCCAGTAGTTCGTCGGACTATGGCTACACCTTC
TRBV9	NA	TRBJ1-1	NA	CASSVDHGNTEAFF	TGTGCCAGCAGCGTAGACCACGGGAACACTGAAGCTTTCTTT
TRBV28	TRBD1	TRBJ1-2	NA	CASSLGGTGEEGYTF	TGTGCCAGCAGTTTGGGTGGGACAGGGGAAGAAGGCTACACCTTC
TRBV28	NA	TRBJ1-1	NA	CASSQPSIREAFF	TGTGCCAGCAGCCAACCCTCGATTCGTGAAGCTTTCTTT
TRBV27	NA	TRBJ1-4	once	CASSTAANEKLFF	TGTGCCAGCTCGACAGCTGCTAATGAAAAACTGTTTTTT
TRBV20-1	NA	TRBJ1-5	NA	CSATRVEPQHF	TGCAGTGCTACTCGGGTCGAGCCCCAGCATTTT
TRBV29-1	NA	TRBJ2-3	NA	CSVEPQGEGTATDTQYF	TGCAGCGTTGAACCTCAGGGGGAGGGGACTGCCACAGATACGCAGTATTTT
TRBV19	NA	TRBJ2-7	NA	CASSSWGDEQYF	TGTGCCAGTAGTTCATGGGGTGACGAGCAGTACTTC
TRBV6-1	TRBD1	TRBJ2-7	NA	CASTGDRTSYEQYF	TGTGCCTCGACCGGGGACAGGACATCCTACGAGCAGTACTTC
TRBV2	NA	TRBJ1-1	NA	CASSVARAATEAFF	TGTGCCAGCAGTGTAGCCAGGGCGGCCACTGAAGCTTTCTTT
TRBV19	NA	TRBJ2-5	NA	CASSLGTAQETQYF	TGTGCCAGCTCGCTCGGGACTGCTCAAGAGACCCAGTACTTC
TRBV5-1	NA	TRBJ1-1	NA	CASSLFRGIMNTEAFF	TGCGCCAGCAGCTTGTTCCGGGGGATAATGAACACTGAAGCTTTCTTT
TRBV29-1	NA	TRBJ1-1	NA	CSTQEGLAEAFF	TGCAGCACCCAGGAGGGGCTAGCTGAAGCTTTCTTT
TRBV28	NA	TRBJ1-1	NA	CASSYPGSTEAFF	TGTGCCAGCAGTTATCCAGGGAGCACTGAAGCTTTCTTT
TRBV11-2	TRBD1	TRBJ1-3	NA	CASSFATGGVGNTIYF	TGTGCCAGCAGCTTTGCGACAGGGGGCGTCGGAAACACCATATATTTT
TRBV6-1	NA	TRBJ2-3	once	CASSEAEGATNTQYF	TGTGCCAGCAGTGAAGCGGAGGGGGCTACGAATACGCAGTATTTT
TRBV14	NA	TRBJ2-7	NA	CASSPTGAERFEQYF	TGTGCCAGCAGCCCCACGGGGGCAGAAAGGTTCGAGCAGTACTTC
TRBV14	TRBD1	TRBJ1-1	NA	CASSQGQGLSTEAFF	TGTGCCAGCAGCCAAGGACAGGGGTTGAGCACTGAAGCTTTCTTT
TRBV5-1	TRBD1	TRBJ2-7	NA	CASSFRTGNEQYF	TGCGCCAGCAGCTTTAGGACAGGGAACGAGCAGTACTTC
TRBV6-1	NA	TRBJ1-1	NA	CASTLQANTEAFF	TGTGCCAGCACCCTACAGGCGAACACTGAAGCTTTCTTT
TRBV28	NA	TRBJ2-2	NA	CASSSGITGELFF	TGTGCCAGCAGTTCTGGGATCACCGGGGAGCTGTTTTTT
TRBV5-1	TRBD1	TRBJ2-7	once	CASSRDRVEQYF	TGCGCCAGCAGCCGCGACAGGGTCGAGCAGTACTTC
TRBV30	TRBD2	TRBJ2-2	NA	CAWRGASGRRAGELFF	TGTGCCTGGAGAGGGGCTAGCGGGAGGAGAGCCGGGGAGCTGTTTTTT
TRBV10-3	NA	TRBJ2-5	once	CAISEPQVQQETQYF	TGTGCCATCAGTGAGCCTCAGGTCCAGCAAGAGACCCAGTACTTC